Listed below are T cell receptor beta chains from one sample, sequenced in a study of blood T cell repertoires in COVID-19. Assay: immunoSEQ multiplex PCR; the TCRdb copy retains only in-frame clones and omits some. The data contain some 180,000 clones, more than 75% of them singletons. Sequencing was carried out using peripheral blood. All receptors come from a man aged 50-60 years who had recovered from COVID-19. Each CDR3 is given with its conserved first and last residue. The D gene is left open where the match is weak. A clone size is listed for some rows: how often the clone was seen (once, few, many), or a class if it is expanded.

TRBV7-9	.	.	TRBJ2-7	TGTGCCAGCAGCTCCGGGACTCTTTTCCACGAGCAGTACTTC	CASSSGTLFHEQYF
TRBV25-1	TRBD1	.	TRBJ2-3	TGTGCCAGCAGTGCCCTCGTAGACAGGGGCAGCACAGATACGCAGTATTTT	CASSALVDRGSTDTQYF
TRBV28	TRBD1	.	TRBJ2-7	TGTGCCAGCACCCCAGGGGGCGTGGGGTACGAGCAGTACTTC	CASTPGGVGYEQYF
TRBV30	.	.	TRBJ1-4	TGTGCCTGGTCCGGACATCCCTCTAATGAAAAACTGTTTTTT	CAWSGHPSNEKLFF
TRBV28	TRBD1	.	TRBJ1-2	TGTGCCAGCAGTTCCGGGACAGGCGACGGGGGCTACACCTTC	CASSSGTGDGGYTF
TRBV7-6	.	.	TRBJ2-3	TGTGCCAGCAGCTTACGGAGCGGTTCAGATACGCAGTATTTT	CASSLRSGSDTQYF
TRBV28	.	.	TRBJ2-7	TGTGCCAGCAGTTTCAGTCAAGGAGGGCAGTACTTC	CASSFSQGGQYF
TRBV29-1	TRBD2	.	TRBJ2-7	TGCAGCGTTGTTAGCGGGGGCTACGAGCAGTACTTC	CSVVSGGYEQYF
TRBV2	TRBD1	.	TRBJ1-2	TGTGCCAGCAGGGGGGGACAGAACTATGGCTACACCTTC	CASRGGQNYGYTF
TRBV12-3/TRBV12-4	.	.	TRBJ1-5	TGTGCCAGCAGCCGCGACTATCAGCCCCAGCATTTT	CASSRDYQPQHF
TRBV7-3	TRBD1	few	TRBJ1-1	TGTGCCAGCAGCTTAACTCGGACAGGGGGCGCTTCTGAAGCTTTCTTT	CASSLTRTGGASEAFF
TRBV11-2	TRBD1	.	TRBJ1-5	TGTGCCAGCAGCTTGTCCAGGGGGCCCAATCAGCCCCAGCATTTT	CASSLSRGPNQPQHF
TRBV18	TRBD2	.	TRBJ2-1	TGTGCCAGCTCGGGACTAGCGGGAGGGGATGAGCAGTTCTTC	CASSGLAGGDEQFF
TRBV13	.	.	TRBJ2-4	TGTGCCAGCAGTTATAGCGGCTCCCCCGGACCCAAAAACATTCAGTACTTC	CASSYSGSPGPKNIQYF
TRBV5-5	TRBD2	.	TRBJ2-2	TGTGCCAGCAGCCTCCCGGGGACTAGCGGGAGCACCGGGGAGCTGTTTTTT	CASSLPGTSGSTGELFF
TRBV5-5	TRBD1	.	TRBJ2-5	TGTGCCAGCAGCTTATCCGGGACAGGGGTAAGAGAGACCCAGTACTTC	CASSLSGTGVRETQYF
TRBV5-8	TRBD1	.	TRBJ1-2	TGTGCCAGCACCTTCTCTCGAGACAGGGGCGGCTATGGCTACACCTTC	CASTFSRDRGGYGYTF
TRBV4-1	.	.	TRBJ2-7	TGCGCCAGCAGCCCACCGGGGATCATCGACGAGCAGTACTTC	CASSPPGIIDEQYF
TRBV5-1	.	.	TRBJ1-2	TGCGCCAGCAGAGCGAAGGACAGTGGTGCTAATTTGGATGGCTACACCTTC	CASRAKDSGANLDGYTF
TRBV19	TRBD2	.	TRBJ2-1	TGTGCCTCGGGGTCTAGCGGGAGATTCAATGAGCAGTTCTTC	CASGSSGRFNEQFF
TRBV14	TRBD2	.	TRBJ2-1	TGTGCCAGCAGCCAAGTGTTACTAGCGGGGGGCAATGAGCAGTTCTTC	CASSQVLLAGGNEQFF
TRBV6-5	TRBD2	.	TRBJ2-1	TGTGCCAGCAGCCGGACTAGCCCCAATGAGCAGTTCTTC	CASSRTSPNEQFF
TRBV5-1	.	once	TRBJ2-6	TGCGCCAGCAGCGATACAGGGTCGGAGGCCAACGTCCTGACTTTC	CASSDTGSEANVLTF
TRBV28	.	.	TRBJ1-1	TGTGCCAGCAGGGTTGGTGGCGCGAGGCACACTGAAGCTTTCTTT	CASRVGGARHTEAFF
TRBV18	.	.	TRBJ1-2	TGTGCCAGCTCACCAAGGGGCAAGGACTATGGCTACACCTTC	CASSPRGKDYGYTF
TRBV4-3	TRBD1	.	TRBJ2-1	TGCGCCAGCAGCCCCCGGACAGGGCACAATGAGCAGTTCTTC	CASSPRTGHNEQFF
TRBV15	.	.	TRBJ1-5	TGTGCCACCAGCAGAGATCTCAATCAGCCCCAGCATTTT	CATSRDLNQPQHF
TRBV4-3	TRBD2	.	TRBJ2-3	TGCGCCAGCAGCCAAGACAAGATACTAGCGGGCACAGATACGCAGTATTTT	CASSQDKILAGTDTQYF
TRBV19	.	.	TRBJ1-5	TGTGCCAGTAGTATCTTTGGGAGTCAGCCCCAGCATTTT	CASSIFGSQPQHF
TRBV28	.	once	TRBJ2-1	TGTGCCAGCACTATCACGGGGGGCCGGCACAATGAGCAGTTCTTC	CASTITGGRHNEQFF
TRBV12-3/TRBV12-4	.	.	TRBJ1-1	TGTGCCAGCAGTTCCGACTGGACTGAAGCTTTCTTT	CASSSDWTEAFF
TRBV6-5	TRBD1	.	TRBJ1-2	TGTGCCAGCAGGGCGGACAGGGGCGACTATGGCTACACCTTC	CASRADRGDYGYTF
TRBV4-3	TRBD1	.	TRBJ1-3	TGCGCCAGCAGCCAAGTTGGGACAGGCACCATATATTTT	CASSQVGTGTIYF
TRBV7-2	TRBD2	.	TRBJ2-7	TGTGCCAGCAGCTTAGAAGGCGGGGGGAGTACCTACGAGCAGTACTTC	CASSLEGGGSTYEQYF
TRBV6-5	.	once	TRBJ1-2	TGTGCCAGCAGGGCTGGGAGCCTCTATGGCTACACCTTC	CASRAGSLYGYTF
TRBV4-3	TRBD2	.	TRBJ2-3	TGCGCCAGCAGCCAGGAGACTGTAGACGGGGGGGCCCCGTATACGCAGTATTTT	CASSQETVDGGAPYTQYF
TRBV7-2	.	once	TRBJ1-6	TGTGCCAGCAGCTTAGGACAAGTAGGATCACCCCTCCACTTT	CASSLGQVGSPLHF
TRBV25-1	.	.	TRBJ1-1	TGTGCCAGCAGTGAATCCGGGAACACTGAAGCTTTCTTT	CASSESGNTEAFF
TRBV7-8	.	.	TRBJ2-5	TGTGCCAGCAGCTTAACCGGAGGGCCCCGAAGAGAGACCCAGTACTTC	CASSLTGGPRRETQYF
TRBV5-4	TRBD1	.	TRBJ2-7	TGTGCCAGCAGCCCCGGGACAGGGTCCCACGAGCAGTACTTC	CASSPGTGSHEQYF
TRBV4-3	.	.	TRBJ2-2	TGCGCCAGCAGCCAAGATAGGGGACTCGGTTCCGGGGAGCTGTTTTTT	CASSQDRGLGSGELFF
TRBV5-8	.	.	TRBJ1-2	TGTGCCAGCAGCTTGGCCGCCGCTGAGAGGACCTTC	CASSLAAAERTF
TRBV19	TRBD1	few	TRBJ1-3	TGTGCCAGTAGTATGGGACAGGGGGGAAACTCTGGAAACACCATATATTTT	CASSMGQGGNSGNTIYF
TRBV19	.	.	TRBJ1-1	TGTGCCAGTAGTAGAGATCACAGCACTGAAGCTTTCTTT	CASSRDHSTEAFF
TRBV6-5	.	.	TRBJ1-5	TGTGCCAGCGCTCAGGGCCTGAATCAGCCCCAGCATTTT	CASAQGLNQPQHF
TRBV11-3	.	.	TRBJ1-1	TGTGCCAGCAGCTTACGCCAGGGCCAGAGAAAAGGGGGCACTGAAGCTTTCTTT	CASSLRQGQRKGGTEAFF
TRBV5-1	TRBD2	.	TRBJ2-7	TGCGCCAGCAGCCCCAACGGTCTAGCGGGAGTATACGAGCAGTACTTC	CASSPNGLAGVYEQYF
TRBV3-1/TRBV3-2	TRBD1	.	TRBJ1-4	TGTGCCAGCGCGACCCTGAAGGGGGCGAGGGAAAAACTGTTTTTT	CASATLKGAREKLFF
TRBV5-6	.	.	TRBJ2-7	TGTGCCAGCAGCCTCAACAGGGTCGACGAGCAGTACTTC	CASSLNRVDEQYF
TRBV2	TRBD1	.	TRBJ2-1	TGTGCCAGCCGTGACAGGGGGCTCTACAATGAGCAGTTCTTC	CASRDRGLYNEQFF
TRBV9	TRBD1	.	TRBJ2-3	TGTGCCAGCAGCTCCAGGGGGCAGGCAGATACGCAGTATTTT	CASSSRGQADTQYF
TRBV6-2/TRBV6-3	TRBD2	.	TRBJ2-5	TGTGCCAGCAGTTACGGGGGACTAGCGGGGGCCCTCCAAGAGACCCAGTACTTC	CASSYGGLAGALQETQYF
TRBV28	TRBD2	.	TRBJ2-3	TGTGCCAGCCGCACTAGCGGCCTTTCCCCCCACACAGATACGCAGTATTTT	CASRTSGLSPHTDTQYF